This entry is about one T cell receptor beta chain. Its antigen is unknown. This table comes from immunoSEQ multiplex PCR, and its TCRdb copy is limited to in-frame clones, with some not included. The sample holds about 22,000 clones, 80% to 90% seen once. Treatment was busulfan-fludarabine conditioning, a marrow graft, and cyclophosphamide on days +3 and +4. This sample is part of a study of T cells after posttransplantation cyclophosphamide. Study results and limitations: TRB overlap between skin or GI tissue T cells and blood was limited. Recipient CMV seropositivity and CMV reactivation strongly tracked TRB clonality. Donor CD8+ memory clones often dominated recipient blood repertoires at later times.

CDR3 length: 13 amino acids. From germline, CDR1 is GTSNPN and CDR2 SVGIG (reference sequence). The junction had 3 bases not matched to a gene; V was cut back by 3 bases and J by 2 bases. V and J are TRBV30 and TRBJ2-5, with TRBD2 matching 7 bases. This sequence was found in a female patient between 30 and 45 years old who received an allogeneic stem cell transplant from an unrelated donor, was CMV-positive, and had no GVHD. A subset of T cells may come from the graft donor. The material was PBMCs, obtained after allogeneic stem cell transplant with posttransplant cyclophosphamide. Here the CDR3 DNA reads TGTGCCTGGAGCGGGGGGACTCAAGAGACCCAGTACTTC. It yields the protein CAWSGGTQETQYF.